This record concerns one T cell receptor (beta chain) sequence. This clone was seen more than once but under ten times. Its antigen target is currently unknown. Within one base of it there is no much larger clone, and no base qualities were kept. For TCRbeta CDR3 sequencing, genomic DNA from the sorted cells was extracted using the QIAGEN DNeasy Blood and Tissue Kit. High-throughput TCRbeta CDR3 sequencing was carried out commercially through immunoSEQ, with PCR amplification with bias correction and internal controls included. The published analysis was carried out like this. Unique productive TCRbeta sequences were defined by CDR3 nucleotide sequence when primers matched and otherwise by CDR3 amino acid sequence together with Vbeta and Jbeta genes. To correct for sorting error, sequences found in more than one sorted population at a frequency ratio of 2:1 or less were discarded, and the remaining shared sequences were assigned to the population with the higher frequency. A sequence was defined as donor-reactive if the sequence was expanded at least 5-fold in CFSE-low cells compared with unstimulated cells and had a frequency of at least 0.01% in CFSE-low cells. Repertoire divergence was quantified by Jensen-Shannon divergence using the top 100 TCRbeta sequences ranked by frequency. When a sample had multiple sequencing runs, each run was corrected for sorting error separately and the runs were then pooled. In its TCRdb copy, this immuneACCESS table keeps in-frame sequences only and misses some clones. Where compared with another copy, unresolved V genes explain less than half of these, and the others have no known cause. V, J and clone size reflect that table, while D and trimming were determined from the DNA. This sample holds 74,000 or so clones; roughly nine tenths were observed only once. The ten largest account for roughly 1.5% of the sample.

The data were obtained in a study of Tregs in tolerant kidney transplant recipients (dated by TCRdb to the late 2010s). For the wider study: The study used TCRbeta sequencing to identify donor-specific regulatory T cells before combined kidney and bone marrow transplantation, then tracked those cells after transplant. Study-wide findings and limitations: The most biologically relevant and donor-specific TCRbeta repertoire appeared to be identified by expanding Tregs with activated donor B cells. For some patients the PCR primers changed over time, which made it impossible to compare the samples from those patients at the nucleotide level. Biological reproducibility was not directly assessed, although technical replication error appeared to be minimal. Because the study included only a small number of patients, the results must be confirmed in larger populations and under other immunosuppression protocols. In tolerant patients, donor-specific Tregs expanded more than Tregs overall, which suggests antigen-driven rather than nonspecific expansion.

Transplants used related donors with nonmyeloablative bone marrow transplantation; mixed chimerism was transient in the human trials. Thawed PBMCs were FACS-sorted into unstimulated Tregs (CD4+CD25+CD127-), CD4+ non-Tregs (CD4+CD25-), CD4 cells and CD8 cells. Several combined kidney and bone marrow transplant recipients from the ITN036ST trial were included as patients, and samples were available only from these trial subjects. Healthy control blood was separated into PBMCs by Ficoll density gradient and cryopreserved, and patient PBMCs were collected both before and after transplant. This specimen consisted of CD4+ T cells from blood (PBMCs), obtained 24 months after the transplant. The clonotype was recovered from a human patient who received a combined kidney and bone marrow transplant. It is possible that, after a transplant, some T cells come from the graft donor.

The CDR3 corresponds to CASSQTSGATDTQYF. The bases read TGTGCCAGCAGCCAGACTAGCGGGGCCACAGATACGCAGTATTTT. This sequence uses TRBV7-7 and TRBJ2-3; 11 bases in the junction line up with TRBD2. Trimming accounts for 5 bases at V and 2 bases at J, while the number of junction bases matched to no gene is 3. Looking up the germline V gene (reference sequence) yields CDR1 SSHAT and CDR2 FNYEAQ. Measured from the cysteine to the phenylalanine, the CDR3 is 15 residues long. Only the CDR3 part of the read is kept: 45 bases, read in frame from the first base. The full variable domain, with segments outside the CDR3 supplied by the reference TRBV7-7 and TRBJ2-3 proteins, appears as GAGVSQSPRYKVTKRGQDVTLRCDPISSHATLYWYQQALGQGPEFLTYFNYEAQPDKSGLPSDRFSAERPEGSISTLTIQRTEQRDSAMYRCASSQTSGATDTQYFGPGTRLTVL.